This TCR beta chain appears in the sequencing data of a study of blood T cells in healthy people across ages. The CDR3 extends over 18 amino acids. The junction had 12 bases not matched to a gene; V was cut back by 4 bases and J by 1 base. Germline V lookup: CDR1 LGHDT, CDR2 YNNKEL (reference sequence). A J-beta primer mix and a sample-barcoded 5' primer were used in a second PCR of about 7 to 12 cycles. TCRdb independently ran MiXCR on the 5' RACE reads; one entry per CDR3 protein. The data show around 1,000,000 distinct CDR3 sequences, under 30% seen once. The same sample was also studied in work on T cells of mothers and their children. That investigation notes: Some 2.7 million TCR beta reads per child versus over 9 million per mother.

The source is a girl aged 2-10 years in good health. Sequenced material: blood. This chain links TRBV3-1 with TRBJ2-3; TRBD2 matches at 9 bases. The CDR3 loop is CASSRRGGASGGTDTQYF. CDR3 sequence (DNA): TGTGCCAGCAGCCGCCGTGGGGGCGCTAGCGGGGGCACAGATACGCAGTATTTT.